Listed here are 28 T cell receptor beta chains from one sample, sequenced in a study of T cell repertoires in aging, cancer and after chemotherapy. TRB rearrangements spanning V, D and J were amplified using mixed TRB-A/B primers. TCRdb re-derived calls from the multiplex PCR reads in MiXCR, one entry per CDR3 protein. The table shows approximately 13,000 distinct CDR3 sequences, with 26% occurring only once. TCR beta rearrangements were amplified from peripheral blood genomic DNA. The sequencing input was blood. These receptor sequences come from a human donor in good health.

This clonotype was seen more than once but under ten times. The chain has TRBV6-1 and TRBJ2-7; 12 bases are a match to TRBD2. The germline V gene has CDR1 MNHNS and CDR2 SASEGT. The CDR3 spans 15 residues. V lost 2 bases and J lost 7; bases outside the gene matches: 6. CDR3 protein: CASSESSGGAGEQYV. As DNA, the CDR3 is TGTGCCAGCAGTGAATCTAGCGGGGGGGCGGGGGAGCAGTACGTC.

This clonotype came up a few times. The rearrangement uses TRBV6-4 and TRBJ2-5; 10 bases are shared with TRBD1. Germline V gene sequence: CDR1 MRHNA, CDR2 SNTAGT. Trimming took 6 bases from V and 5 from J; bases not matched to a gene: 3. This CDR3 spans 13 amino acids. CDR3 nucleotides: TGTGCCAGCAGCCGGGACAGGGGTGAGACCCAGTACTTC. Translating gives CASSRDRGETQYF.

The genes are TRBV11-2 and TRBJ2-1; 7 nucleotides agree with TRBD1. This CDR3 contains 15 residues. Trimming cost V 1 base and J 9 bases; bases outside gene matches: 9. Germline values: CDR1 SGHAT, CDR2 FQNNGV. The CDR3 nucleotides are TGTGCCAGCAGCTTAGTAGGGCAGGGGGATAGTGAGCAGTTCTTC. It yields the protein CASSLVGQGDSEQFF.

This clonotype was found a few times. V is TRBV6-2 or TRBV6-3 and J is TRBJ1-5; a possible D gene is TRBD1 (5 bases). This CDR3 region has 14 residues. Between the trimmed V and J ends, which lost 2 bases and 4 bases, there was a span of 9 bases. Germline values: CDR1 MNHEY, CDR2 SVGEGT. The CDR3 DNA reads as TGTGCCAGCAGTTACGTTGGGGGAAATCAGCCCCAGCATTTT. Translated: CASSYVGGNQPQHF.

Note on this clonotype: Since a much larger clone is just one base distant, this may be a read error. CDR3 nucleotide sequence: TGCAGCGGGGAGGACAGGGGGAACACCGGGGAGCTGTTTTTT. It yields the protein CSGEDRGNTGELFF. The chain recombines TRBV29-1 with TRBJ2-2; 9 positions agree with TRBD1. The trim removed 7 bases at V and 1 base at J, leaving 4 bases unmatched. Germline values: CDR1 SQVTM, CDR2 ANQGSEA. There are 14 residues in the CDR3.

A word on this clonotype: A much more abundant neighbour one base away suggests this may be a read error. This chain connects TRBV5-6 to TRBJ1-2; TRBD1 matches 7 bases. CDR3 length: 15 amino acids. CDR1 and CDR2 (germline): SGHDT, YYEEEE. The chain's CDR3 is CASSGATGSNYGYAF. DNA of the CDR3: TGTGCCAGCAGCGGAGCGACAGGGTCTAACTATGGCTACGCCTTC. Supplemented by reference TRBV5-6 and TRBJ1-2, the full variable domain reads DAGVTQSPTHLIKTRGQQVTLRCSPKSGHDTVSWYQQALGQGPQFIFQYYEEEERQRGNFPDRFSGHQFPNYSSELNVNALLLGDSALYLCASSGATGSNYGYAFGSGTRLTVV.

This clonotype is labeled as medium-sized (0.01 to 0.1%). The gene calls are TRBV7-3 and TRBJ1-2; 7 bases agree with TRBD1. The CDR3 sequence is 14 residues long. With V trimmed by 1 base and J by 2 bases, 1 base remained unmatched. Germline values: CDR1 SGHTA, CDR2 FQGTGA. In DNA, the CDR3 is TGTGCCAGCAGCTTAAACAGGGGCAACTATGGCTACACCTTC. Translating it yields CASSLNRGNYGYTF.

This rearrangement joins TRBV20-1 to TRBJ2-7, with 9 nucleotides matching TRBD1. The CDR3 consists of 13 residues. The trim removed 6 bases at V and 2 bases at J, leaving 5 bases unmatched. Germline V CDR1 and CDR2: DFQATT, SNEGSKA (reference sequence). For the CDR3, the DNA is TGCAGTGCCATAGACAGGGGGGCCTACGAGCAGTACTTC. The encoded protein is CSAIDRGAYEQYF.

The genes are TRBV6-5 and TRBJ2-3; D call uncertain. The CDR3 contains 15 residues. V was pared by 4 bases and J by 0 bases, with 11 bases between. CDR1 is MNHEY, CDR2 SVGAGI, per germline. CDR3 sequence reads: CASSSTEQSTDTQYF. The CDR3, as DNA: TGTGCCAGCAGTTCTACCGAACAGAGCACAGATACGCAGTATTTT.

This clonotype counts as medium-sized (0.01 to 0.1%). The V call is TRBV7-9, the J call TRBJ2-7; D is uncertain. Germline V gene data show CDR1 as SEHNR and CDR2 as FQNEAQ (reference sequence). This CDR3 contains 13 residues. The germline V and J ends were trimmed by 1 base and 3 bases, with 7 bases remaining between them. The CDR3 sequence is CASSLEIRYEQYF. The CDR3 coding sequence is TGTGCCAGCAGCTTAGAGATCCGCTACGAGCAGTACTTC.

The chain employs TRBV7-2 and TRBJ1-6; the D gene is possibly TRBD1 (5 bases). This CDR3 has 20 amino acids. From germline, CDR1 is SGHTA and CDR2 FQGNSA. V gave up 3 bases and J gave up 0 bases, with 21 bases separating them. CDR3 DNA sequence: TGTGCCAGCAGCTTGGGAGGGGCGCTCTTATTATCCTCCTATAATTCACCCCTCCACTTT. Protein: CASSLGGALLLSSYNSPLHF.

This clonotype came up a few times. DNA for the CDR3: TGTGCCAGCAGCTTGTCGGGCTACTATGGCTACACCTTC. Translating it yields CASSLSGYYGYTF. The chain is built from TRBV5-4 and TRBJ1-2; D unclear. V was clipped by 1 base and J by 3 bases, with 7 bases between them. This CDR3 region has 13 residues. The germline gives CDR1 SGHNT, CDR2 YYREEE (reference sequence).

This rearrangement joins TRBV7-9 to TRBJ2-3; 7 bases agree with TRBD2. This CDR3 comprises 16 residues. Germline trimming cut 5 bases from V and 6 bases from J; bases unmatched to any gene: 14. Germline V gene lookup returns CDR1 SEHNR and CDR2 FQNEAQ (reference sequence). CDR3 coding DNA: TGTGCCAGCAGCAACCGACTAGCTGAAAAAGAGGATACGCAGTATTTT. It is translated as CASSNRLAEKEDTQYF.

The chain carries TRBV9 and TRBJ2-6, with no clear D. V lost 0 bases and J 0 bases, leaving 7 bases between the germline ends. Germline V gene lookup returns CDR1 SGDLS and CDR2 YYNGEE. The CDR3 is 16 residues long. CDR3: CASSVALHSGANVLTF. CDR3 nucleotide sequence: TGTGCCAGCAGCGTAGCTCTCCACTCTGGGGCCAACGTCCTGACTTTC.

This clonotype is deemed medium-sized. The chain employs TRBV7-9 and TRBJ2-2; D perhaps matches TRBD2 (5 bases). CDR3 length: 15 amino acids. The V gene's germline CDR1 is SEHNR and CDR2 FQNEAQ (reference sequence). Trimming removed 1 base at V and 7 bases at J, with 13 bases between. The DNA of the CDR3 is TGTGCCAGCAGCTTAGGATCGGCCGAGGGCGGGGAGCTGTTTTTT. It translates to CASSLGSAEGGELFF.

The rearrangement links TRBV6-6 to TRBJ1-1; D not certain. V was pared by 5 bases and J by 6 bases, with 10 bases between. Germline values: CDR1 MNHNY, CDR2 SVGAGI (reference sequence). The CDR3 runs to 12 residues. CDR3 DNA sequence: TGTGCCAGCAGTAAGGGAGAGGCTGAAGCTTTCTTT. Amino acid sequence: CASSKGEAEAFF.

In the case of this clonotype: Possible read error: a much larger clone is one base away. The rearrangement links TRBV12-3 or TRBV12-4 to TRBJ2-5; D is possibly TRBD2 (6 bases). The length of the CDR3 is 13 residues. Trimming cost V 6 bases and J 3 bases, with 11 bases left between them. CDR3 DNA sequence: TGTGCCAGCAGCTCGGGACTCAAAGAGACCCAGTACTTC. Translated: CASSSGLKETQYF.

This sequence joins TRBV19 and TRBJ2-3; D could derive from TRBD1 or TRBD2 (6 bases each). Germline CDR1 is LNHDA and CDR2 is SQIVND (reference sequence). This CDR3 has 16 amino acids. V shed 1 base and J shed 6 bases, with 17 bases lying between them. The CDR3 is CASSIARGALYDTQYF. CDR3 DNA sequence: TGTGCCAGTAGTATAGCTAGGGGGGCCCTTTACGATACGCAGTATTTT.

The sample holds a few counts of this clonotype. V is TRBV7-9 and J is TRBJ2-7; D might be TRBD2 (7 bases). Trimming stripped 2 bases from V and 3 bases from J, with 8 bases between. The CDR3 is made up of 13 amino acids. Germline CDR1 is SEHNR and CDR2 is FQNEAQ (reference sequence). The chain's CDR3 is CASSLRGGYEQYF. The CDR3 DNA is TGTGCCAGCAGCTTAAGGGGGGGCTACGAGCAGTACTTC.

The chain combines TRBV7-9 with TRBJ2-2; D is undetermined. The CDR3 contains 14 residues. The germline V gene encodes CDR1 SEHNR and CDR2 FQNEAQ (reference sequence). V gave up 5 bases and J gave up 5 bases, with 12 bases separating them. Here the CDR3 reads CASSLPSETGELFF. CDR3 bases: TGTGCCAGCAGCCTACCGTCTGAGACCGGGGAGCTGTTTTTT.

V and J are TRBV6-4 and TRBJ2-1; the D is unclear. Trimming took off 6 bases at V and 0 bases at J, with 15 bases between the two ends. This CDR3 is built from 16 residues. Germline V CDR1 and CDR2: MRHNA, SNTAGT. CDR3 protein: CASSQDGQSSYNEQFF. The CDR3 DNA follows: TGTGCCAGCAGCCAAGACGGTCAAAGCTCCTACAATGAGCAGTTCTTC.

This chain joins TRBV28 and TRBJ1-2, with D possibly matching TRBD1 (5 bases). V lost 2 bases to trimming and J lost 4 bases, with 17 bases between them. The CDR3 sequence is 16 residues long. Germline values: CDR1 MDHEN, CDR2 SYDVKM. As DNA, the CDR3 is TGTGCCAGCAGTTTAGACCCTGGGGCAGGTCCCTATGGCTACACCTTC. Translated: CASSLDPGAGPYGYTF.

To note about this clonotype: A single base separates this from a much larger clone, so it may be a read error. The V and J genes are TRBV6-1 and TRBJ2-1; TRBD1 matches 7 bases. CDR1 and CDR2 (germline): MNHNS, SASEGT. With 3 bases clipped from V and 3 bases from J, the junction kept 8 bases outside the gene matches. The CDR3 totals 16 residues. As DNA, the CDR3 is TGTGCCAGCAGTGAGAAGGCACAGGGGAACTACAATGAGCAGTTCTTC. As protein: CASSEKAQGNYNEQFF.

The V call is TRBV6-6, the J call TRBJ1-5; no definite D call. The germline CDR1 and CDR2 sequences are MNHNY and SVGAGI (reference sequence). The CDR3 is 14 amino acids. With 4 bases removed from V and 0 bases from J, the gap between germline ends came to 7 bases. CDR3 sequence: CASSSSDSNQPQHF. The CDR3 DNA is TGTGCCAGCAGTTCATCAGATAGCAATCAGCCCCAGCATTTT.

By frequency in the sample, this clonotype is medium-sized (0.01 to 0.1%). The rearrangement uses TRBV7-2 and TRBJ2-5; 15 nucleotides line up with TRBD2. Unmatched junction bases numbered 12, after V lost 7 bases and J lost 9 bases. Germline V gene lookup returns CDR1 SGHTA and CDR2 FQGNSA. CDR3 length: 16 amino acids. Here the CDR3 reads CASTLPGTSGGKAQYF. DNA for the CDR3: TGTGCCAGCACCCTCCCCGGGACTAGCGGGGGGAAGGCCCAGTACTTC.

This clonotype was counted only a few times. The J gene is TRBJ1-3, the V gene TRBV11-2, with D perhaps matching TRBD1 (6 bases). Germline V gene data show CDR1 as SGHAT and CDR2 as FQNNGV. The CDR3 has 16 residues. V lost 0 bases and J 4 bases, leaving 13 bases between the germline ends. The CDR3 region has the DNA TGTGCCAGCAGCTTAGAACCCGGGACATCCGGAAACACCATATATTTT. Residues: CASSLEPGTSGNTIYF.

Note on this clonotype: A much larger clonotype is one base distant, so this may be a read error. The chain links TRBV6-2 or TRBV6-3 to TRBJ2-7; 7 nucleotides align to TRBD1. V was pared by 5 bases and J by 5 bases, with 3 bases of the junction left unmatched. Germline loops: CDR1 MNHEY, CDR2 SVGEGT. The CDR3 spans 12 residues. The CDR3 protein is CASSDRVDEQYV. The CDR3 bases are TGTGCCAGCAGTGACAGGGTGGACGAGCAGTACGTC.

This chain joins TRBV12-3 or TRBV12-4 and TRBJ2-5; D unresolved. V was clipped by 3 bases and J by 4 bases, with 6 bases between them. This CDR3 is built from 12 residues. The CDR3 region is CASSLDGETQYF. In nucleotides, the CDR3 is TGTGCCAGCAGTTTGGACGGAGAGACCCAGTACTTC.